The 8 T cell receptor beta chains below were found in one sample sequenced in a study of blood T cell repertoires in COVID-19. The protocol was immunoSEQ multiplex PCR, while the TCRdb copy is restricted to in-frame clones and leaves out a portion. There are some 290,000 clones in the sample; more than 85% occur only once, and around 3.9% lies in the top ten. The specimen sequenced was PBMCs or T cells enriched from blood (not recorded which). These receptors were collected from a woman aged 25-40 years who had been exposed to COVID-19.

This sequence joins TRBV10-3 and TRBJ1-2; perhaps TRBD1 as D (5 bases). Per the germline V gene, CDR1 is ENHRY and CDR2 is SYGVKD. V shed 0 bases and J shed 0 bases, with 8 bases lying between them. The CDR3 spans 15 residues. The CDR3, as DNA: TGTGCCATCAGTGAGTCGGGGGGGACTAACTATGGCTACACCTTC. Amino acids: CAISESGGTNYGYTF.

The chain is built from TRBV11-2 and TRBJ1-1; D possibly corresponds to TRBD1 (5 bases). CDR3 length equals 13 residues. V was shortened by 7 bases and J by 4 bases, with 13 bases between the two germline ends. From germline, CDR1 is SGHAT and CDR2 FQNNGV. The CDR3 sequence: CASTSGGGTEAFF. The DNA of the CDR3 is TGTGCCAGCACATCGGGGGGAGGCACTGAAGCTTTCTTT.

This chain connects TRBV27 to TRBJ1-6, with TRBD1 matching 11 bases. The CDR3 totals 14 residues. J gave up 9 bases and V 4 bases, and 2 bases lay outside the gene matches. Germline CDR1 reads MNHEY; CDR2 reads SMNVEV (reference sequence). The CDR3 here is CASSWDRGSSPLHF. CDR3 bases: TGTGCCAGCAGTTGGGACAGGGGGAGTTCACCCCTCCACTTT.

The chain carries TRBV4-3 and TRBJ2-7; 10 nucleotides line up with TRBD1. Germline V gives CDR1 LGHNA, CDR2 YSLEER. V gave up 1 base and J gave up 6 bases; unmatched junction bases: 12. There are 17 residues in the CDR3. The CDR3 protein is CASSQAFVGQGNVEQYF. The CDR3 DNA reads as TGCGCCAGCAGCCAAGCGTTTGTGGGACAGGGGAATGTCGAGCAGTACTTC.

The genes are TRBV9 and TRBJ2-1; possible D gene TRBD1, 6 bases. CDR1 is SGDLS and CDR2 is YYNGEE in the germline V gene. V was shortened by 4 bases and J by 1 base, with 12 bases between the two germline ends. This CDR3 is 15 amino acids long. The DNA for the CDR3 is TGTGCCAGCAGCCCTGGACAGTGGTCCTACAATGAGCAGTTCTTC. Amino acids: CASSPGQWSYNEQFF. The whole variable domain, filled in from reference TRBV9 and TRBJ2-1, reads DSGVTQTPKHLITATGQRVTLRCSPRSGDLSVYWYQQSLDQGLQFLIQYYNGEERAKGNILERFSAQQFPDLHSELNLSSLELGDSALYFCASSPGQWSYNEQFFGPGTRLTVL.

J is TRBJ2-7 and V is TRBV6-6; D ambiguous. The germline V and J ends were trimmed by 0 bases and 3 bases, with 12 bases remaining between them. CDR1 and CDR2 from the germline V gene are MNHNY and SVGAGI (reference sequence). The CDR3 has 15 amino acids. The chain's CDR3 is CASSYSDSRFYEQYF. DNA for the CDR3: TGTGCCAGCAGTTACTCTGATAGCAGATTCTACGAGCAGTACTTC.

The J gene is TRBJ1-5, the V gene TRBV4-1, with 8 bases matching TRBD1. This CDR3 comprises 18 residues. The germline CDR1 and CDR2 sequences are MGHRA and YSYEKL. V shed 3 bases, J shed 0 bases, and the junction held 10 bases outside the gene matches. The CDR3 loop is CASSQFLDREYSNQPQHF. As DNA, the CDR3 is TGCGCCAGCAGCCAGTTTTTGGACAGGGAATATAGCAATCAGCCCCAGCATTTT.

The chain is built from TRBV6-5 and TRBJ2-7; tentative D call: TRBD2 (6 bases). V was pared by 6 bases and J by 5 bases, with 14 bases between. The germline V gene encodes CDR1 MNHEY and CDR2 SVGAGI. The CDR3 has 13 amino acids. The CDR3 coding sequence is TGTGCCAGCAGCCACGCGGGGTCCCACGAGCAGTACTTC. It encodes CASSHAGSHEQYF.